The 32 T cell receptor beta chains reported below all come from one sample, sequenced in a study of shared clonotypes between healthy human individuals (dated by TCRdb to about 2020). Library preparation used the immunoSEQ multiplex PCR assay. TCRdb provides this immuneACCESS table in a form limited to in-frame rearrangements. Some clones are lacking; in checked studies, under half of them reflect an unresolved V gene, and why the rest are absent is not known. Within this sample are under 1,100,000 clones, with under 80% of them counted one time only. The ten largest make up approximately 1.5% of the sample. The source material was memory CD4+ T cells sorted from blood. The sample's cell subset or site label is to be understood as: CD45RA-negative fraction. These receptors were obtained from a man aged 18 to 29 in good health.

The rearrangement joins TRBV15 to TRBJ2-5, with 8 bases that match TRBD2. Germline V gene data show CDR1 as LNHNV and CDR2 as YYDKDF (reference sequence). With V trimmed by 2 bases and J by 5 bases, 7 bases remained unmatched. This CDR3 spans 15 amino acids. The CDR3 loop is CATSRTRTSRETQYF. CDR3 nucleotide sequence: TGTGCCACCAGCAGAACGAGGACTAGCCGGGAGACCCAGTACTTC.

Concerning this clone itself: This specimen includes other DNA sequences encoding the same CDR3. The chain combines TRBV7-9 with TRBJ2-5, with no clear D. The CDR3 contains 14 residues. CDR1 and CDR2 (germline): SEHNR, FQNEAQ (reference sequence). Trimming pared 0 bases from V and 1 base from J, leaving 6 bases between. CDR3 sequence: CASSLASGQETQYF. The CDR3, as DNA: TGTGCCAGCAGCTTAGCCTCAGGCCAAGAGACCCAGTACTTC.

This chain links TRBV2 with TRBJ2-1; 10 bases match TRBD2. The CDR3 consists of 15 residues. V trimming: 6 bases; J trimming: 9 bases; junction bases outside the gene matches: 11. Germline V gene data show CDR1 as SNHLY and CDR2 as FYNNEI. The CDR3 DNA reads TGTGCCAGCAGAAGAGCGGGGGGGCCGGTACGTGAGCAGTTCTTC. Its protein is CASRRAGGPVREQFF.

This chain links TRBV9 with TRBJ2-1; TRBD2 might be the D (5 bases). Germline-derived CDR1 and CDR2 are SGDLS and YYNGEE. Trimming cost V 1 base and J 6 bases, with 11 bases left between them. This CDR3 comprises 14 residues. Here the CDR3 reads CASSVPVASNEQFF. CDR3 nucleotide sequence: TGTGCCAGCAGCGTACCAGTAGCGAGCAATGAGCAGTTCTTC.

This clone occurred many times. This rearrangement joins TRBV30 to TRBJ2-7; 7 bases are a match to TRBD1. CDR3 length: 15 amino acids. The ends lost 2 bases at V and 2 bases at J; junction bases unmatched: 9. From germline, CDR1 is GTSNPN and CDR2 SVGIG (reference sequence). DNA of the CDR3: TGTGCCTGGAGTATAGACGACAGGGCTGCCTACGAGCAGTACTTC. Protein product: CAWSIDDRAAYEQYF.

The chain uses TRBV4-1 and TRBJ2-3; no firm D call. The V gene's germline CDR1 is MGHRA and CDR2 YSYEKL. This CDR3 spans 17 amino acids. Trimming took off 2 bases at V and 2 bases at J, with 17 bases between the two ends. CDR3: CASSQLLETRITDTQYF. In DNA form, the CDR3 reads TGCGCCAGCAGCCAACTCCTGGAGACACGGATCACAGATACGCAGTATTTT.

The chain couples TRBV1 to TRBJ2-7; the table's D call of TRBD2 was not tested on the DNA. TRBV1 is marked as a pseudogene. The CDR3 loop spans 21 amino acids. The CDR3 coding sequence is TGCACCAGCAGCCAGATAACACAACGGGACCACGGACTAGAACTCTCCTACGAGCAGTACTTC. Translating gives CTSSQITQRDHGLELSYEQYF.

The chain employs TRBV5-6 and TRBJ2-1, with 7 nucleotides matching TRBD2. This CDR3 has 16 residues. V lost 3 bases, J lost 6 bases, and 12 bases stayed unmatched. The germline gives CDR1 SGHDT, CDR2 YYEEEE. The CDR3 DNA reads TGTGCCAGCAGCTCAAGGGACTATTATAGTGGCAATGAGCAGTTCTTC. Translated, it gives CASSSRDYYSGNEQFF.

This clone has just a few counts. V usage is TRBV11-2 and J usage is TRBJ1-1; tentative D call: TRBD1 (6 bases). This CDR3 spans 14 amino acids. The germline V gene encodes CDR1 SGHAT and CDR2 FQNNGV. Trimming removed 6 bases at V and 4 bases at J, with 15 bases between. Written as DNA, the CDR3 is TGTGCCAGCAGTTTCTCAGGGGAGATCACTGAAGCTTTCTTT. Its protein product is CASSFSGEITEAFF.

Here the CDR3 reads CASSPGRTGSTGGYTF. The CDR3 DNA is TGTGCCAGTAGTCCTGGCCGGACAGGATCAACAGGGGGCTACACCTTC. This sequence joins TRBV19 and TRBJ1-2; 7 bases map to TRBD1. Per the germline V gene, CDR1 is LNHDA and CDR2 is SQIVND (reference sequence). V was clipped by 5 bases and J by 8 bases; unmatched bases: 17. The CDR3 runs 16 residues. The entire variable domain, with the rest obtained from reference TRBV19 and TRBJ1-2, is as follows: DGGITQSPKYLFRKEGQNVTLSCEQNLNHDAMYWYRQDPGQGLRLIYYSQIVNDFQKGDIAEGYSVSREKKESFPLTVTSAQKNPTAFYLCASSPGRTGSTGGYTFGSGTRLTVV.

The rearrangement links TRBV10-1 to TRBJ2-1; the D is unclear. This CDR3 has 14 residues. Germline CDR1 and CDR2: WNHNN and SYGVQD (reference sequence). V shed 8 bases and J shed 9 bases, with 20 bases lying between them. The CDR3 protein is CASRELRAVGEQFF. CDR3 sequence (DNA): TGCGCCAGCCGAGAACTCCGGGCCGTAGGTGAGCAGTTCTTC.

The rearrangement links TRBV5-4 to TRBJ1-1; D perhaps matches TRBD1 (5 bases). This CDR3 has 14 amino acids. CDR1 and CDR2 from the germline V gene are SGHNT and YYREEE (reference sequence). V lost 6 bases and J lost 6, with 18 bases in between. The CDR3 region has the DNA TGTGCCAGCACCCCGGGGGTGGCAGGCTCTGAAGCTTTCTTT. It is translated as CASTPGVAGSEAFF.

In its sample, this clone was seen once. In DNA form, the CDR3 reads TGTGCCAGCATGGATACAGGGGGGGACTCCTACGAGCAGTACTTC. Translating it yields CASMDTGGDSYEQYF. The J gene is TRBJ2-7, the V gene TRBV7-2; tentatively, D is TRBD1 (8 bases). Germline-derived CDR1 and CDR2 are SGHTA and FQGNSA. Between the trimmed V and J ends, which lost 7 bases and 0 bases, there was a span of 16 bases. The CDR3 runs to 15 residues.

The chain carries TRBV15 and TRBJ2-2; 11 bases are shared with TRBD2. The length of the CDR3 is 17 residues. Trimming cost V 8 bases and J 5 bases; bases outside gene matches: 13. CDR1 and CDR2 (germline): LNHNV, YYDKDF (reference sequence). The CDR3 protein is CATGGWVLAGVTGELFF. The CDR3, as DNA: TGTGCCACCGGTGGATGGGTACTAGCGGGAGTGACCGGGGAGCTGTTTTTT.

J is TRBJ1-2 and V is TRBV6-6; D ambiguous. The CDR3 totals 12 residues. From germline, CDR1 is MNHNY and CDR2 SVGAGI (reference sequence). Deletions cut 7 bases from V and 0 bases from J, with 6 bases between. CDR3 protein: CASMKANYGYTF. The CDR3 bases are TGTGCCAGCATGAAGGCTAACTATGGCTACACCTTC.

The CDR3 DNA sequence: TGTGCCAGCAGCCAGACGGCAGGTCATTACTACACCTTC. Protein: CASSQTAGHYYTF. This chain uses TRBV7-8 with TRBJ1-2; D gene uncertain. Between the trimmed V and J ends, which lost 5 bases and 10 bases, there was a span of 17 bases. Germline V lookup: CDR1 SGHVS, CDR2 FQNEAQ. The CDR3 consists of 13 residues.

J is TRBJ1-1 and V is TRBV18; no clear D. Germline CDR1 and CDR2: KGHSH and LQKENI. V lost 3 bases and J 4 bases, leaving 9 bases between the germline ends. The CDR3 has 13 residues. CDR3 DNA: TGTGCCAGCTCACCCACGGACCGCACTGAAGCTTTCTTT. It translates to CASSPTDRTEAFF. Complete variable domain (other parts from reference TRBV18 and TRBJ1-1): NAGVMQNPRHLVRRRGQEARLRCSPMKGHSHVYWYRQLPEEGLKFMVYLQKENIIDESGMPKERFSAEFPKEGPSILRIQQVVRGDSAAYFCASSPTDRTEAFFGQGTRLTVV.

This sequence joins TRBV29-1 and TRBJ1-2; D perhaps matches TRBD1 (5 bases). Trimming shortened V by 5 bases and J by 4 bases, and 11 bases separated the two germline ends. Germline-derived CDR1 and CDR2 are SQVTM and ANQGSEA. This CDR3 region has 12 residues. The CDR3 sequence is CSVSTTGYGYTF. The CDR3 DNA follows: TGCAGCGTTTCGACAACAGGCTATGGCTACACCTTC.

The chain has TRBV4-1 and TRBJ2-2, with D possibly TRBD1 on 6 matching bases. The CDR3 is made up of 15 amino acids. Per the germline V gene, CDR1 is MGHRA and CDR2 is YSYEKL. With 7 bases removed from V and 1 base from J, the gap between germline ends came to 13 bases. For the CDR3, the DNA is TGCGCCAGCACTCGAGGGACACTGAACACCGGGGAGCTGTTTTTT. Its translation: CASTRGTLNTGELFF.

The V and J genes are TRBV4-3 and TRBJ2-7; D call uncertain. V was pared by 1 base and J by 13 bases, with 14 bases between. The CDR3 is made up of 12 amino acids. The germline CDR1 and CDR2 sequences are LGHNA and YSLEER. The CDR3 nucleotides are TGCGCCAGCAGCCAAGCCCCGGACGAATTTTACTTC. This encodes CASSQAPDEFYF.

The chain combines TRBV7-8 with TRBJ2-2, with D perhaps TRBD1 (6 bases). Looked up from germline, CDR1 is SGHVS and CDR2 is FQNEAQ. Trimming stripped 5 bases from V and 0 bases from J, with 13 bases between. The CDR3 has 16 amino acids. CDR3 in DNA: TGTGCCAGCAGCAAACGAGAGGGGGCGAACACCGGGGAGCTGTTTTTT. Encoded protein: CASSKREGANTGELFF.

The chain has TRBV10-3 and TRBJ2-1, with 8 bases aligning to TRBD2. This CDR3 contains 16 residues. Germline trimming cut 0 bases from V and 7 bases from J; bases unmatched to any gene: 8. Germline values: CDR1 ENHRY, CDR2 SYGVKD. This chain's CDR3 is CAISESPGGAFNEQFF. The CDR3 region has the DNA TGTGCCATCAGTGAGTCCCCGGGGGGGGCTTTTAATGAGCAGTTCTTC.

A single count supports this clone. This chain connects TRBV4-3 to TRBJ1-1, with D unclear. Germline V CDR1 and CDR2: LGHNA, YSLEER. Trimming cost V 0 bases and J 7 bases, with 9 bases left between them. CDR3 size: 13 residues. The CDR3, as DNA: TGCGCCAGCAGCCAAGATGTCGGGTATGAAGCTTTCTTT. This encodes CASSQDVGYEAFF.

The rearrangement links TRBV7-2 to TRBJ2-5; possibly TRBD1 for D (6 bases). CDR1 is SGHTA and CDR2 is FQGNSA in the germline V gene. V was cut by 1 base and J by 6 bases, with 15 bases left in between. This CDR3 has 15 amino acids. The DNA for the CDR3 is TGTGCCAGCAGCTTAGGGGCTTTAGGGGGAAAGACCCAGTACTTC. Amino acids: CASSLGALGGKTQYF. The entire variable domain, with the rest obtained from reference TRBV7-2 and TRBJ2-5, is as follows: GAGVSQSPSNKVTEKGKDVELRCDPISGHTALYWYRQSLGQGLEFLIYFQGNSAPDKSGLPSDRFSAERTGGSVSTLTIQRTQQEDSAVYLCASSLGALGGKTQYFGPGTRLLVL.

This chain joins TRBV10-3 and TRBJ2-3, with TRBD2 matching 10 bases. Trimming at V came to 2 bases and at J to 3 bases, leaving 5 bases not matched to a gene. Per germline, CDR1 ENHRY and CDR2 SYGVKD. The CDR3 covers 16 residues. The CDR3 loop is CAISEASGGATDTQYF. CDR3 nucleotides: TGTGCCATCAGTGAGGCCAGCGGGGGGGCTACAGATACGCAGTATTTT.

This chain uses TRBV10-2 with TRBJ2-7; D perhaps matches TRBD2 (5 bases). With 1 base removed from V and 7 bases from J, the gap between germline ends came to 20 bases. This CDR3 comprises 16 residues. CDR1 is WSHSY and CDR2 is SAAADI in the germline V gene. CDR3 sequence reads: CASSEYSRDERCEQYF. CDR3 DNA: TGCGCCAGCAGTGAGTATAGTCGGGATGAGCGATGTGAGCAGTACTTC.

About this clone: The same CDR3 is also encoded by other DNA sequences in this sample. In DNA form, the CDR3 reads TGTGCCAGCAGTTTAGACAGGGTGTACGAGCAGTACTTC. Amino acid sequence: CASSLDRVYEQYF. The gene calls are TRBV28 and TRBJ2-7, with TRBD1 matching 7 bases. The CDR3 is 13 amino acids. Germline trimming cut 2 bases from V and 4 bases from J; bases unmatched to any gene: 2. CDR1 and CDR2 from the germline V gene are MDHEN and SYDVKM. Together with reference TRBV28 and TRBJ2-7, the CDR3 gives the full variable domain: DVKVTQSSRYLVKRTGEKVFLECVQDMDHENMFWYRQDPGLGLRLIYFSYDVKMKEKGDIPEGYSVSREKKERFSLILESASTNQTSMYLCASSLDRVYEQYFGPGTRLTVT.

The CDR3 DNA reads as TGTGCCAGCAGCTTGGGTCCCCAGGGCAATCAGCCCCAGCATTTT. This codes for CASSLGPQGNQPQHF. The V gene is TRBV5-6, the J gene TRBJ1-5; no firm D call. Trimming cost V 0 bases and J 2 bases, with 9 bases left between them. CDR1 is SGHDT, CDR2 YYEEEE, per germline. This CDR3 has 15 amino acids. The entire variable domain, with the rest obtained from reference TRBV5-6 and TRBJ1-5, is as follows: DAGVTQSPTHLIKTRGQQVTLRCSPKSGHDTVSWYQQALGQGPQFIFQYYEEEERQRGNFPDRFSGHQFPNYSSELNVNALLLGDSALYLCASSLGPQGNQPQHFGDGTRLSIL.

Regarding this clone: The sample holds other DNA sequences that translate to the same CDR3. CDR3 in amino acids: CASSPPTGGTTGELFF. The CDR3 coding sequence is TGTGCCAGCTCACCACCGACCGGGGGCACGACCGGGGAGCTGTTTTTT. This chain uses TRBV18 with TRBJ2-2; D assignment may be TRBD1 or TRBD2 (6 bases each). V lost 0 bases to trimming and J lost 5 bases, with 13 bases between them. Germline lookup yields CDR1 KGHSH and CDR2 LQKENI. CDR3 length: 16 residues.

This chain joins TRBV18 and TRBJ1-4; D gene unclear. CDR3 length: 19 amino acids. Per the germline V gene, CDR1 is KGHSH and CDR2 is LQKENI. V shed 6 bases and J shed 0 bases, with 23 bases lying between them. CDR3 loop: CASSPGGTDFLATNEKLFF. CDR3 DNA sequence: TGTGCCAGCTCCCCGGGAGGTACCGACTTCTTAGCAACTAATGAAAAACTGTTTTTT.

This clone was found once. The V gene is TRBV11-2, the J gene TRBJ2-2, with D perhaps matching TRBD1 or TRBD2 (6 bases each). The germline V and J ends were trimmed by 8 bases and 4 bases, with 17 bases remaining between them. From germline, CDR1 is SGHAT and CDR2 FQNNGV. This CDR3 is 15 amino acids long. This CDR3 is CASSTTGAATGELFF. The CDR3 nucleotides are TGTGCCAGCTCAACGACGGGGGCGGCCACCGGGGAGCTGTTTTTT.

This chain connects TRBV6-5 to TRBJ1-2; tentatively, D is TRBD1 (5 bases). Trimming took 2 bases from V and 4 from J, leaving 8 bases between them. CDR1 and CDR2 from the germline V gene are MNHEY and SVGAGI. The CDR3 spans 13 residues. CDR3 DNA sequence: TGTGCCAGCAGTTACGACAGCTTCTATGGCTACACCTTC. It codes for CASSYDSFYGYTF.